This T cell receptor (beta chain) was found in a study of post-analysis software for immune sequencing data. Overall study results and limits: Normalized Chao1 diversity in multiple sclerosis patients fell significantly below that of controls. Under the F measure, samples that were prepared in one batch clustered strongly together. Elevated frequency relative to controls characterized roughly 5 TRBV segments in patients, TRBV5-6, TRBV5-1 and TRBV20-1 among them.

Sequencing libraries made from TCR beta cDNA carried unique molecular identifiers. Some 500,000 cDNA molecules were obtained from roughly 0.93 to 9.6 million T cells. TCRdb passed the PCR reads through MiXCR, listing each CDR3 protein once. The table includes hundreds of thousands of distinct CDR3 sequences, roughly 29% detected once. A note on this clonotype: Its antigen is not identified.

The CDR3 is made up of 14 amino acids. From germline, CDR1 is DFQATT and CDR2 SNEGSKA (reference sequence). The sample was blood. This receptor was obtained from a girl aged 5-17 years with multiple sclerosis. The V gene is TRBV20-1, the J gene TRBJ2-5; 8 bases align to TRBD2. CDR3 nucleotides: TGCAGCCCCGATGCGGGAGGTATCTCCTACGTGCAGTACTTC. Translating it yields CSPDAGGISYVQYF.